This T cell receptor (beta chain) was recovered during a study of sequential checkpoint blockade in melanoma (dated 2019 in TCRdb). Notes on the research overall: Patients were randomized 1:1 to first-line nivolumab followed by ipilimumab (arm A) or ipilimumab followed by nivolumab (arm B). Maintenance nivolumab came after each of the two trial sequences. Study-level results and caveats: The response-prediction model combining TCR metrics and mutation burden needs validation in larger, independent patient cohorts.

The immunoSEQ Assay was used to immunosequence TCRbeta CDR3 regions from genomic DNA. Before high-throughput sequencing, genomic DNA was amplified using bias-controlled multiplex PCR. As for the original processing: To quantify the absolute abundance of each unique TCRbeta CDR3 region, the sequences were collapsed and filtered. Clonality, defined as 1 minus Pielou's evenness, was calculated using only productive rearrangements. A previously published method was used to identify clones with significantly greater frequencies in on-treatment samples than in baseline samples. Held by TCRdb, this immuneACCESS table contains in-frame sequences only and omits some clones. Under half of the omission traces to an unresolved V gene where checked; the cause of the rest is unknown. The D gene and trimming were derived from the DNA, and the V and J assignments and clone size from that table. Present in this sample are over 25,000 clones, roughly 77% of which were seen just once. The ten top clones hold 10% to 15% of the sample.

With regard to this clone: Its recognized antigen is unknown. No base-level quality is on record; no much larger clone is a single base apart.

The meaning of the sample's treatment or condition label: randomized to nivolumab then ipilimumab (arm A) or the reverse (arm B). Prior DNA-damaging chemotherapy had not been received by any trial patient. A FACS Aria II flow cytometer was used to sort live CD3+CD8+ cells that were negative for CD19 and CD56 from thawed PBMCs. Samples were obtained from patients with melanoma enrolled in CheckMate 064, a randomized, open-label phase II trial of sequential checkpoint blockade. Peripheral blood mononuclear cells were obtained through leukapheresis, purified using Ficoll-Paque, and frozen in human serum containing around 10% DMSO. Immediately after sorting, the purity of the sorted blood CD3+CD8+ cells was confirmed to be >95%, and DNA was then extracted. CDR1 and CDR2 are drawn from the germline V gene (reference sequence): MNHEY, SMNVEV. Compared with germline, V lacks 4 bases and J lacks 1 base; bases without a gene match: 3. The cysteine opens and the phenylalanine closes a CDR3 of 14 amino acids. The sequence is cut down to CDR3 DNA, 42 bases in frame from base 1.

This receptor was taken from a human donor with melanoma. The source was CD8+ T cells sorted from blood (inferred from file names), collected from a patient given nivolumab and ipilimumab in sequence. The V gene is TRBV27 and the J gene is TRBJ2-5; TRBD1 matches 7 bases in the middle. The DNA reads as follows: TGTGCCAGCAGTTCAGGGACAGCCCAAGAGACCCAGTACTTC. This translates into CASSSGTAQETQYF.